This TCR beta chain was captured by sequencing in a study of Ad26.COV2.S vaccination and SARS-CoV-2 variants. The table came from immunoSEQ multiplex PCR; TCRdb's copy has only in-frame clones and leaves some out. The repertoire has about 400,000 clones, about 89% of them found once; the top ten carry around 1.8%. The CDR3 runs 16 residues. Germline loops: CDR1 LGHDT, CDR2 YNNKEL (reference sequence). The V and J ends lost 4 bases and 8 bases, in that order; junction bases with no gene match: 5. Treatment given: over 15 received Ad26.COV2.S at low or high dose, single or two shots; roughly five received placebo; per-sample allocation not given. Sampling happened 63 days after the first vaccine or placebo injection.

J is TRBJ2-1 and V is TRBV3-1 (or the pseudogene TRBV3-2); TRBD2 aligns across 16 bases. The clonotype was recovered from a person between 18 and 65 years old who received the Ad26.COV2.S COVID-19 vaccine or a placebo. The sequencing here drew on peripheral blood, taken in a trial of Ad26.COV2.S vaccine versus placebo. The CDR3 is CASSPSGTSGRDEQFF. In nucleotides, the CDR3 is TGTGCCAGCAGCCCCTCCGGGACTAGCGGGAGGGATGAGCAGTTCTTC.